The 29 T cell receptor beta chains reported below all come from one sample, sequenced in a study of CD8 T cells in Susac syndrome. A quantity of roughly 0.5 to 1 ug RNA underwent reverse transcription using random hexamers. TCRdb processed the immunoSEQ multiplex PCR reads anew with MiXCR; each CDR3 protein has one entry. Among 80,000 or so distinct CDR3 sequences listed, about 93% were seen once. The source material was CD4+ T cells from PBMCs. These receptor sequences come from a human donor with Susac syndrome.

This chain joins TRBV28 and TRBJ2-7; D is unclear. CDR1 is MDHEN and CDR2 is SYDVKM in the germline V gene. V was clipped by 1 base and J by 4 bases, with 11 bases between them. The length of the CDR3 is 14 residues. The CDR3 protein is CASSLSAAQYEQYF. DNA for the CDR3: TGTGCCAGCAGTTTATCGGCAGCTCAATACGAGCAGTACTTC.

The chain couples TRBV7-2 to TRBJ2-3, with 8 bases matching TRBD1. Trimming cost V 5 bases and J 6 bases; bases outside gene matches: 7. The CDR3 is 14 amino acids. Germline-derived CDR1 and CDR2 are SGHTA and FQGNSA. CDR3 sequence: CASSPDRGSDTQYF. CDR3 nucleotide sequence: TGTGCCAGCAGCCCCGACAGGGGCTCGGATACGCAGTATTTT.

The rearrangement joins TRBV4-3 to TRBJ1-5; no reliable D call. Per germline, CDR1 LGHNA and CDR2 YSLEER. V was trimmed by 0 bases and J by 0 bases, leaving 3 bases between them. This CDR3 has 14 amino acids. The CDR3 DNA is TGCGCCAGCAGCCAAGAGGGTAGCAATCAGCCCCAGCATTTT. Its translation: CASSQEGSNQPQHF.

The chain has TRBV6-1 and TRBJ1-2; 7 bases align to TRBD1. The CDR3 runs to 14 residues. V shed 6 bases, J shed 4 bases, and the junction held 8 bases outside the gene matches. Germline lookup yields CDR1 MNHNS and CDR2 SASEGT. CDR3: CASSVSGTVYGYTF. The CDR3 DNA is TGTGCCAGCAGCGTTTCCGGGACAGTCTATGGCTACACCTTC.

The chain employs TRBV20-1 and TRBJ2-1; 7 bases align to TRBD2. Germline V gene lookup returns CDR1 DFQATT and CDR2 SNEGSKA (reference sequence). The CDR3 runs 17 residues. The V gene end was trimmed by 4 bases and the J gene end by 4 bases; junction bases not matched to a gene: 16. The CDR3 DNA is TGCAGTGCTACCTCGGTTCAGTCGGCGGGGGATTACAATGAGCAGTTCTTC. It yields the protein CSATSVQSAGDYNEQFF.

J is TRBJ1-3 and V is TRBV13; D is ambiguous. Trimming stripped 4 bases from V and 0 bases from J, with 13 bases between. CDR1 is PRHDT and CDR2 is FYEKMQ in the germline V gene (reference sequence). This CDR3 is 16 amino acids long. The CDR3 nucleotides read TGTGCCAGCAGCTCGCGGCGGTCGAGCTCTGGAAACACCATATATTTT. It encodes CASSSRRSSSGNTIYF.

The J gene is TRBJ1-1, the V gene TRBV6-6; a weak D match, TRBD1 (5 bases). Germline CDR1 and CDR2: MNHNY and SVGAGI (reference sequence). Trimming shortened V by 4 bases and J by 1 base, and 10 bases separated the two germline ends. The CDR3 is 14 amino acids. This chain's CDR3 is CASSFTGGNTEAFF. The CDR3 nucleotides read TGTGCCAGCAGTTTCACCGGGGGGAACACTGAAGCTTTCTTT.

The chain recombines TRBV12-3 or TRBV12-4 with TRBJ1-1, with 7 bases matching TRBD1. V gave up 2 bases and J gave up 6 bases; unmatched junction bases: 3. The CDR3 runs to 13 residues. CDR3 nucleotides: TGTGCCAGCAGTTTACAGGGGGGTCCTGAAGCTTTCTTT. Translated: CASSLQGGPEAFF.

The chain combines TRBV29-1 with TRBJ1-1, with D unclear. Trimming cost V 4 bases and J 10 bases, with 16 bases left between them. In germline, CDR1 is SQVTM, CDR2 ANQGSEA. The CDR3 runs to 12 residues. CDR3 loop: CSVGRGEYGAFF. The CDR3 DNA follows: TGCAGCGTTGGACGCGGGGAGTACGGAGCTTTCTTT.

The CDR3 DNA reads TGTGCCAGCAGTCGAGATACGTCCGAGCAGTACTTC. Amino acid sequence: CASSRDTSEQYF. The chain links TRBV12-3 or TRBV12-4 to TRBJ2-7, with D hard to call. Trimming removed 5 bases at V and 6 bases at J, with 11 bases between. The length of the CDR3 is 12 residues.

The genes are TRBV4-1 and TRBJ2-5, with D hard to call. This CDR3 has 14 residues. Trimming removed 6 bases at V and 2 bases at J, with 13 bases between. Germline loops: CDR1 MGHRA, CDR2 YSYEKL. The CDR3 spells CASSMNRAQETQYF. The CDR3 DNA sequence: TGCGCCAGCAGTATGAACAGAGCGCAAGAGACCCAGTACTTC.

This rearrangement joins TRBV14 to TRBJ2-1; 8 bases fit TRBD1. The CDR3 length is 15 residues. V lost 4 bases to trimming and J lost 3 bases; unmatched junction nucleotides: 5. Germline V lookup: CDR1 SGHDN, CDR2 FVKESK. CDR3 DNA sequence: TGTGCCAGCAGCCGAGGGACAGGCGACTACAATGAGCAGTTCTTC. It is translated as CASSRGTGDYNEQFF.

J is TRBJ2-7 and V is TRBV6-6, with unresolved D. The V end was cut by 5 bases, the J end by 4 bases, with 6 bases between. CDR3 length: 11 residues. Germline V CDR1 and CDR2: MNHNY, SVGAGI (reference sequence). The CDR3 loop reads CASSVSYEQYF. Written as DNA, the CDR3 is TGTGCCAGCAGTGTGTCGTACGAGCAGTACTTC.

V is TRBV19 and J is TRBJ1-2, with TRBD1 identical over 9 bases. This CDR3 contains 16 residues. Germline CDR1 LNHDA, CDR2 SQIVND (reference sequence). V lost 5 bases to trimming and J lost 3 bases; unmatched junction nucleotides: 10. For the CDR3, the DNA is TGTGCCAGTAGTTACTCCGGGACAGGGAGGTACTATGGCTACACCTTC. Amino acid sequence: CASSYSGTGRYYGYTF.

DNA of the CDR3: TGTGCCTGGAACGGGGGGACAGCCTACAATGAGCAGTTCTTC. It yields the protein CAWNGGTAYNEQFF. The V and J genes are TRBV30 and TRBJ2-1, with D perhaps assigned TRBD1 or TRBD2 (7 bases each). This CDR3 has 14 amino acids. Germline-derived CDR1 and CDR2 are GTSNPN and SVGIG (reference sequence). Trimming took off 4 bases at V and 2 bases at J, with 12 bases between the two ends.

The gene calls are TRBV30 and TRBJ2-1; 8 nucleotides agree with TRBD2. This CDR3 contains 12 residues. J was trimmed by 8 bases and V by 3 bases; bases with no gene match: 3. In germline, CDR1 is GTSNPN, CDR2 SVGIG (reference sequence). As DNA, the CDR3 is TGTGCCTGGAGCGGGAGGGCCTATGAGCAGTTCTTC. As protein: CAWSGRAYEQFF.

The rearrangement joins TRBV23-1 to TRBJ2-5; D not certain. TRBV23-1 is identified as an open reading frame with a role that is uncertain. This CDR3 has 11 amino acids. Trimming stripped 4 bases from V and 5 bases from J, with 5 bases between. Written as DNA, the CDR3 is TGCGCCAGCAGTCCGCGGGAGACCCAGTACTTC. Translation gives CASSPRETQYF.

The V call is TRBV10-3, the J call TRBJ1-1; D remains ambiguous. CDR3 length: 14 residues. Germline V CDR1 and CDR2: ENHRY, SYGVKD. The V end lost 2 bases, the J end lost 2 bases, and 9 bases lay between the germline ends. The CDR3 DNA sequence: TGTGCCATCAGTGAGAACCCAGATAACACTGAAGCTTTCTTT. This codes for CAISENPDNTEAFF.

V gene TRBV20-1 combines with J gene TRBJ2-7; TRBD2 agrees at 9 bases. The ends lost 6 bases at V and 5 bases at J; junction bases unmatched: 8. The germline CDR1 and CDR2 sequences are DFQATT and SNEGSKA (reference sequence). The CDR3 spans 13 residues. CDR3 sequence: CSASSGMRDEQYF. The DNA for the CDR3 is TGCAGTGCCTCTAGCGGGATGAGGGACGAGCAGTACTTC.

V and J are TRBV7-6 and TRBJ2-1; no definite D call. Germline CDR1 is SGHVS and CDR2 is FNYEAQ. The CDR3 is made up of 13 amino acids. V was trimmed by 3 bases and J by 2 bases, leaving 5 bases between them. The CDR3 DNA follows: TGTGCCAGCAGCTTCCAAGCCTACAATGAGCAGTTCTTC. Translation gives CASSFQAYNEQFF.

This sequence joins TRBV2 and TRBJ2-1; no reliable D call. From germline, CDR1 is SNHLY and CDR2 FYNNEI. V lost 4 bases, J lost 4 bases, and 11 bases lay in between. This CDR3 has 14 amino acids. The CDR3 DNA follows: TGTGCCAGCAGTGTGGGGTTCTATTACAATGAGCAGTTCTTC. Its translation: CASSVGFYYNEQFF.

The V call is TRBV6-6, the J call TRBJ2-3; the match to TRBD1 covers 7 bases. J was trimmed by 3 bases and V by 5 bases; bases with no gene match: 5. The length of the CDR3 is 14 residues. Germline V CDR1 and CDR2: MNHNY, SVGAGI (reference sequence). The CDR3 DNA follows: TGTGCCAGCAGTAGGGCGACAGGGACAGATACGCAGTATTTT. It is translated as CASSRATGTDTQYF.

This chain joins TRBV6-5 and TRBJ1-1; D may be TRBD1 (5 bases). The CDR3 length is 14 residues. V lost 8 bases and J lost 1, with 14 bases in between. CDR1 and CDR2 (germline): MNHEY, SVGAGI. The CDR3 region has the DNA TGTGCCAGCCGGGCCCTAGGGGAGAACACTGAAGCTTTCTTT. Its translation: CASRALGENTEAFF.

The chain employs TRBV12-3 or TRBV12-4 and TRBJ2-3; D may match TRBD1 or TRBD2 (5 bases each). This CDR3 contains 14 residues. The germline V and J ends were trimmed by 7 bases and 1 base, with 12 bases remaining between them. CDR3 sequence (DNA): TGTGCCAGCAACCTAAGAGGGGGCACAGATACGCAGTATTTT. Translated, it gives CASNLRGGTDTQYF.

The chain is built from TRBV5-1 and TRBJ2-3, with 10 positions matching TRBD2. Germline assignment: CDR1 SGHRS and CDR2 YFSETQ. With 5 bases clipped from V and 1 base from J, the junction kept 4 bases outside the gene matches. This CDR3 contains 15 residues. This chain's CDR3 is CASSGGTSGTDTQYF. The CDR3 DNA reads TGCGCCAGCAGTGGAGGGACTAGCGGCACAGATACGCAGTATTTT.

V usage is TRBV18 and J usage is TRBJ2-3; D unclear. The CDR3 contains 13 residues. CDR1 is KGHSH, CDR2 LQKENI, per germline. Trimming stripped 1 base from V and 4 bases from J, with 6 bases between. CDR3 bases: TGTGCCAGCTCACCACTGATCTCAGATACGCAGTATTTT. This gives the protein CASSPLISDTQYF.

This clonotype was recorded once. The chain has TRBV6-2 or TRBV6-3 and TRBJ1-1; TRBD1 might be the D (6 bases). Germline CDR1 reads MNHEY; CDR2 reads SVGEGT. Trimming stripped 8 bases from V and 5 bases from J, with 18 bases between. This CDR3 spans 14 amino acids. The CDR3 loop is CASASGRRGTEAFF. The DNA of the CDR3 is TGTGCCAGCGCTTCGGGGCGGAGGGGGACTGAAGCTTTCTTT.

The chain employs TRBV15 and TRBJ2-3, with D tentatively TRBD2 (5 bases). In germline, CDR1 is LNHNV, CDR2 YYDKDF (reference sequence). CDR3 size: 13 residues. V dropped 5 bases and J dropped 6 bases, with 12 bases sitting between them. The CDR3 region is CATSPSGLDTQYF. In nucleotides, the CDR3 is TGTGCCACCAGCCCCTCGGGGTTGGATACGCAGTATTTT. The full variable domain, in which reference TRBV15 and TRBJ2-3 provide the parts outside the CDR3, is DAMVIQNPRYQVTQFGKPVTLSCSQTLNHNVMYWYQQKSSQAPKLLFHYYDKDFNNEADTPDNFQSRRPNTSFCFLDIRSPGLGDTAMYLCATSPSGLDTQYFGPGTRLTVL.

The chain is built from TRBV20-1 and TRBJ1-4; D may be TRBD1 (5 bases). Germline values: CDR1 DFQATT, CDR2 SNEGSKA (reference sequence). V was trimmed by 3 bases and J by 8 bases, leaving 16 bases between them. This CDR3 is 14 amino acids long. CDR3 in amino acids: CSASPGSGQEKLFF. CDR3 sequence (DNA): TGCAGTGCTAGTCCGGGGTCAGGACAAGAAAAACTGTTTTTT.